This entry features one T cell receptor (beta chain) sequence. The sample comes from a study of blood T cell repertoires in COVID-19. Overall study: The origin of the acute and convalescent COVID-19 samples was the United States, Italy and Spain. T cells, B-cell-depleted T cells, or PBMCs provided the cDNA or gDNA that served as material.

The CDR3 totals 15 residues. From germline, CDR1 is SGHTA and CDR2 FQGNSA. Trimming removed 2 bases at V and 9 bases at J, with 14 bases between. In the source study's methods: Amplified reference gene primers provided the basis for estimating nucleated cell counts. The protocol was immunoSEQ multiplex PCR, while the TCRdb copy is restricted to in-frame clones and leaves out a portion. The DNA gave D and trimming, while V, J and clone size come from that table. The sample holds roughly 440,000 clones, 88% seen once. The Seattle patients, enrolled during active infection, were followed longitudinally. The sample consisted of peripheral blood. The chain is built from TRBV7-2 and TRBJ1-6; a possible D gene is TRBD1 (5 bases). The source of this sequence is a woman between 50 and 59 years old with COVID-19, enrolled during active disease. The CDR3: CASSLPQGSGSPLHF. CDR3 nucleotide sequence: TGTGCCAGCAGCTTACCGCAGGGATCCGGTTCACCCCTCCACTTT.